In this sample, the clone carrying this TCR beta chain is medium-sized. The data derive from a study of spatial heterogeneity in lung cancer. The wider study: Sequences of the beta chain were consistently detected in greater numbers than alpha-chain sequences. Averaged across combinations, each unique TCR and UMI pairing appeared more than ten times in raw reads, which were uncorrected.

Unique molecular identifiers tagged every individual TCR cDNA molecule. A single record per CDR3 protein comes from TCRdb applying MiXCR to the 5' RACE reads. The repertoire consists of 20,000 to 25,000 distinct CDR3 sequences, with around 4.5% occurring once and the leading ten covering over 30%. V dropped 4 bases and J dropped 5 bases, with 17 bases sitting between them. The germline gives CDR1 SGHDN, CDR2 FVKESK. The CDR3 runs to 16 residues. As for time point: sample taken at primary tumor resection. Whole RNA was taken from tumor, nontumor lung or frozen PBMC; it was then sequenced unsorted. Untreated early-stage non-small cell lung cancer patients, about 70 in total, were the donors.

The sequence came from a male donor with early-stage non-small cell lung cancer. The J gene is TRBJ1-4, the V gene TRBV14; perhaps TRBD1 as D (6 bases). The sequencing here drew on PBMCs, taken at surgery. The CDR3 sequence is CASSPGQPERNEKLFF. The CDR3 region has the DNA TGTGCCAGCAGCCCCGGACAGCCCGAAAGGAATGAAAAACTGTTTTTT.